This TCR beta chain is from a study of T-cell reconstitution after alpha-beta-depleted transplantation in children (dated by TCRdb to about 2016). For the wider study: Using TCR repertoire profiling, the study followed T-cell immune reconstitution in a quantitative way in children after TCRalphabeta/CD19-depleted allogeneic hematopoietic cell transplantation.

For this clonotype: Its antigen has not been determined. No much larger clonotype is one base removed from it; base qualities were not supplied.

CDR1 and CDR2, per the germline V gene (reference sequence), are GTSNPN and SVGIG. Trimming takes 0 bases off V and 6 bases off J; junction bases not matched to a gene: 2. The CDR3, from cysteine to phenylalanine, totals 13 residues. The read is trimmed to its CDR3 DNA, 39 bases read in frame from base 1. The receptor library was made with PCR. This sample was sequenced with an Illumina HiSeq 2500. TCR libraries were prepared with molecular barcoding, using unique molecular identifiers to normalize TCRbeta repertoire quantification. TCRdb reprocessing: public reads trimmed at Q25 with fastp, clones called with MiXCR, in-frame beta chains kept. Rows are unified per CDR3 protein, each entry keeping the most common DNA and genes. The sample table lists nearly 550,000 distinct CDR3 sequences, around 19% of them with a count of one. About 3.1% of the sample belongs to the ten largest clones.

Recombination connected TRBV30 to TRBJ2-1; 7 central nucleotides agree with TRBD2. This sample comprised PBMCs from the stem cell graft donor, obtained from the stem cell graft. The sequence was obtained from a human donor who donated a stem cell graft to a child with acute lymphoblastic leukemia. The base sequence is TGTGCCTGGAGTGTGGGAGGGAGCAATGAGCAGTTCTTC. Translated, this is CAWSVGGSNEQFF.